Listed below are T cell receptor beta chains from one sample, sequenced in a study of T cell responses to AZD1222 COVID-19 vaccine. Profiling relied on immunoSEQ multiplex PCR, and the TCRdb table lists in-frame clones only, not all of them. The sample comprises some 150,000 clones, 75% to 95% of which are singletons, and about 1.7% rests with the top ten. The specimen was peripheral blood, collected on day 0 of AZD1222 vaccination. The receptors shown here come from an adult in good health. CDR3s include the opening cysteine and the closing phenylalanine or tryptophan. A D gene is named only where the DNA matches it firmly. Where a row states a size, it is once, few, many or the class of an expanded clone; other rows omit it.

clone size	D gene	V gene	J gene	CDR3 protein	CDR3 DNA
-	TRBD1	TRBV6-2/TRBV6-3	TRBJ2-2	CASSSPDRGWTGELFF	TGTGCCAGCAGTTCTCCAGACAGGGGATGGACCGGGGAGCTGTTTTTT
-	TRBD2	TRBV19	TRBJ2-3	CASSPRDYSTDTQYF	TGTGCCAGTAGTCCTCGGGACTATAGCACAGATACGCAGTATTTT
-	TRBD1	TRBV18	TRBJ1-1	CASSPLTGGPNRAFF	TGTGCCAGCTCACCACTGACAGGGGGTCCCAATAGGGCTTTCTTT
-	-	TRBV28	TRBJ2-7	CASSLGEGYEQYF	TGTGCCAGCAGTTTAGGAGAGGGATACGAGCAGTACTTC
once	-	TRBV5-4	TRBJ2-3	CASSLIGSGVTDTQYF	TGTGCCAGCAGCTTAATTGGATCAGGAGTCACAGATACGCAGTATTTT
-	-	TRBV13	TRBJ2-3	CASSLSENTFGADTQYF	TGTGCCAGCAGCTTAAGCGAGAATACATTCGGGGCAGATACGCAGTATTTT
-	TRBD1	TRBV28	TRBJ1-3	CASSSLLRAAGQGVGNTIYF	TGTGCCAGCAGTTCGCTGTTAAGGGCCGCAGGGCAGGGGGTTGGAAACACCATATATTTT
-	TRBD1	TRBV6-2/TRBV6-3	TRBJ1-4	CASSRQGPATNEKLFF	TGTGCCAGCAGTCGACAGGGGCCAGCAACTAATGAAAAACTGTTTTTT
-	-	TRBV7-2	TRBJ2-7	CASSLAYLGALGTYEQYF	TGTGCCAGCAGCTTAGCTTACCTCGGGGCCTTAGGGACCTACGAGCAGTACTTC
-	-	TRBV11-2	TRBJ2-7	CASSLTAPAYEQYF	TGTGCCAGCAGCTTAACAGCTCCCGCCTACGAGCAGTACTTC
-	-	TRBV11-1	TRBJ1-1	CASSFSPNTEAFF	TGTGCCAGCAGCTTCTCCCCGAACACTGAAGCTTTCTTT
-	TRBD2	TRBV19	TRBJ2-5	CASSIVWREDQETQYF	TGTGCCAGTAGTATAGTCTGGCGGGAGGACCAAGAGACCCAGTACTTC
once	TRBD2	TRBV29-1	TRBJ2-1	CSALAGGPYNEQFF	TGCAGCGCGTTAGCGGGAGGACCATACAATGAGCAGTTCTTC
-	TRBD1	TRBV19	TRBJ1-2	CASSTRDSDFHYGYTF	TGTGCCAGTAGTACCCGGGACAGTGATTTTCACTATGGCTACACCTTC
-	-	TRBV25-1	TRBJ1-1	CASSTIRGANTEAFF	TGTGCCAGCAGTACTATTAGGGGGGCGAACACTGAAGCTTTCTTT
-	TRBD1	TRBV13	TRBJ2-7	CASSLKGQGYEQYF	TGTGCCAGCAGCTTAAAGGGACAGGGCTACGAGCAGTACTTC
-	-	TRBV15	TRBJ2-1	CATSRRRQGAGTSGYNEQFF	TGTGCCACCAGCAGGAGGAGACAGGGGGCCGGGACTAGCGGATACAATGAGCAGTTCTTC
-	-	TRBV29-1	TRBJ1-2	CSVFSPLGPSDTANYGYTF	TGCAGCGTCTTTTCCCCACTGGGGCCCTCCGATACAGCTAACTATGGCTACACCTTC
-	TRBD2	TRBV7-6	TRBJ2-7	CASSLGAFRGRAPEQYF	TGTGCCAGCAGCTTAGGCGCATTTCGCGGGAGGGCTCCAGAGCAGTACTTC
-	-	TRBV7-9	TRBJ2-3	CARAGPTDTQYF	TGTGCCAGGGCGGGGCCCACAGATACGCAGTATTTT
-	TRBD1	TRBV7-8	TRBJ2-7	CASSFEGAAYEQYF	TGTGCCAGCAGCTTCGAGGGGGCGGCGTACGAGCAGTACTTC
-	-	TRBV14	TRBJ1-1	CASSRGLDTEAFF	TGTGCCAGCAGCCGAGGTCTGGACACTGAAGCTTTCTTT
-	TRBD1	TRBV28	TRBJ1-6	CASSLQQGSSYNSPLHF	TGTGCCAGCAGTTTGCAACAGGGGAGCTCCTATAATTCACCCCTCCACTTT
-	-	TRBV11-3	TRBJ1-1	CASSGDGYEAFF	TGTGCCAGCAGCGGGGACGGTTATGAAGCTTTCTTT
-	-	TRBV5-1	TRBJ1-1	CASGDGGAFTEAFF	TGCGCCAGCGGCGATGGGGGCGCGTTCACTGAAGCTTTCTTT
-	-	TRBV28	TRBJ2-3	CASSFPRSLGTDTQYF	TGTGCCAGCAGTTTCCCCAGATCCCTAGGCACAGATACGCAGTATTTT
-	TRBD2	TRBV7-9	TRBJ2-7	CASSLFASGNPYEQYF	TGTGCCAGCAGCTTATTTGCTAGCGGGAACCCCTACGAGCAGTACTTC
once	-	TRBV16	TRBJ2-5	CASSQILGVIQETQYF	TGTGCCAGCAGCCAAATCCTTGGGGTGATACAAGAGACCCAGTACTTC
-	TRBD1	TRBV13	TRBJ2-3	CASSTGQGRTDTQYF	TGTGCCAGCAGCACAGGACAGGGAAGGACAGATACGCAGTATTTT
-	-	TRBV19	TRBJ2-1	CASSINGRFVEQFF	TGTGCCAGTAGTATTAACGGGAGATTCGTTGAGCAGTTCTTC
-	TRBD1	TRBV28	TRBJ1-1	CASSPGDRVDTEAFF	TGTGCCAGCAGTCCCGGAGACAGGGTCGACACTGAAGCTTTCTTT
-	TRBD2	TRBV7-3	TRBJ2-3	CASSLGLAGTDTQYF	TGTGCCAGCAGCTTAGGACTAGCGGGCACAGATACGCAGTATTTT
-	TRBD1	TRBV5-1	TRBJ2-6	CASSLQGAAGANVLTF	TGCGCCAGCAGCTTACAGGGGGCGGCTGGGGCCAACGTCCTGACTTTC
-	TRBD2	TRBV7-8	TRBJ2-5	CASSGKTSGRAFWETQYF	TGTGCCAGCAGCGGAAAGACTAGCGGGAGGGCCTTTTGGGAGACCCAGTACTTC
-	-	TRBV7-9	TRBJ1-2	CASSLRGATIYGYTF	TGTGCCAGCAGCTTAAGAGGTGCTACTATCTATGGCTACACCTTC
-	TRBD2	TRBV28	TRBJ2-1	CASHLAGTAGQFF	TGTGCCAGCCACCTAGCGGGTACCGCCGGGCAGTTCTTC
-	-	TRBV3-1/TRBV3-2	TRBJ2-3	CASSTRGARTDTQYF	TGTGCCAGCAGCACCAGGGGCGCCCGCACAGATACGCAGTATTTT
few	-	TRBV3-1/TRBV3-2	TRBJ1-2	CASSQWRGGNYGYTF	TGTGCCAGCAGCCAATGGAGGGGTGGGAACTATGGCTACACCTTC
-	-	TRBV4-1	TRBJ2-2	CASSQDPLYTGELFF	TGCGCCAGCAGCCAAGACCCCCTCTACACCGGGGAGCTGTTTTTT
-	-	TRBV5-4	TRBJ2-2	CASSLGPGELFF	TGTGCCAGCAGCTTGGGGCCCGGGGAGCTGTTTTTT
-	-	TRBV7-9	TRBJ1-1	CASSHGYRVETEAFF	TGTGCCAGCAGCCACGGATACAGGGTCGAGACTGAAGCTTTCTTT
-	-	TRBV20-1	TRBJ1-1	CSGQYYTEAFF	TGCAGTGGACAGTACTACACTGAAGCTTTCTTT
once	-	TRBV24-1	TRBJ2-1	CATKQTGGGQFF	TGTGCGACCAAACAGACAGGAGGTGGGCAGTTCTTC
few	-	TRBV25-1	TRBJ1-1	CASLWGGIERMNTEAFF	TGTGCCAGCCTTTGGGGGGGAATAGAGAGAATGAACACTGAAGCTTTCTTT
-	TRBD1	TRBV29-1	TRBJ2-7	CSGGQTYEQYF	TGCAGCGGGGGACAGACCTACGAGCAGTACTTC
once	TRBD2	TRBV6-5	TRBJ2-1	CATNSGGHDEQFF	TGTGCCACCAATAGCGGGGGCCACGATGAGCAGTTCTTC
-	-	TRBV7-2	TRBJ1-5	CASSPTLSYSNQPQHF	TGTGCCAGCAGCCCGACCCTAAGTTATAGCAATCAGCCCCAGCATTTT
-	-	TRBV7-9	TRBJ2-3	CASSLAASNTDTQYF	TGTGCCAGCAGCTTAGCTGCTAGCAACACAGATACGCAGTATTTT